The subject of this entry is one T cell receptor (beta chain). What antigen it recognizes has not been identified. Base qualities are missing; no much larger clone stands one base away. The data were obtained in a study of cytomegalovirus exposure and HLA in healthy donors (dated by TCRdb to about 2017). The study in broad terms: An earlier analysis of around 600 of the donors reported 250 to 300 Gb of sequence data and roughly 100 million unique TCR beta sequences from roughly 180 million T cells. The number of donors typed differed by locus, with roughly 620-640 for A, B, C, DRB1 and DQB1, around 560 for DQA1, 600 to 610 for DPA1, and approximately 470 for DPB1. Approximately 310 gigabases of sequencing data and 70 million to 100 million unique TCR sequences made up an early release that covered approximately 700 HLA-typed donors. Across around 400 genotyped donors of the cohort, an average of about 200,000 unique TCR beta nucleotide sequences per donor were sequenced, and 15% to 20% of those sequences were non-productive. The genetic ancestry cluster associated with self-reported Caucasian donors included 81% of the approximately 400 genotyped donors. Genome-wide SNP genotypes for about 55% of the 666 donors were used in a later genetic analysis, which treated that subset as a discovery cohort. Because of strong linkage in the cohort, five DR-DQ haplotypes were treated as single units for association and clustering. Donor age, sex, ethnicity and CMV serostatus were compiled together with the repertoire data. The study used immunosequencing to profile the T cell repertoires of 666 subjects and linked those repertoires to cytomegalovirus serostatus. In a later analysis, previously published TCR beta repertoires from 550 to 750 donors were re-analyzed and high-resolution HLA genotyping was added so that TCR occurrence patterns could be studied. The study aimed to test whether signatures of past pathogen exposure could be identified by cataloging public T cell receptors. To predict cytomegalovirus infection status, the study combined high-throughput TCR immunosequencing, statistical association of individual TCRs with disease status, and machine learning. HLA typing included class I and class II loci at four-digit resolution. All discovery cohort repertoires had been generated using a single sequencing platform. The later analysis used no new phenotypic data to find candidate immune exposures, relying instead on TCR beta sequences and their occurrence across donors. In addition to the first cohort of 666 subjects, a separate validation cohort of 130 or so different subjects was used. To decide whether each TCR beta V gene segment behaved as functional or pseudogenic, an earlier analysis of some 600 of the donors relied on high-throughput TCR beta sequencing.

The cohort was made up of 666 healthy bone marrow donors. At the time of sampling, every cohort member was nominally healthy, though immune exposures that went unrecorded were likely present. The donor was CMV seropositive and was included in the group of about 290 seropositive cohort members. A peripheral blood sample was provided by each donor, and peripheral blood mononuclear cells were used for TCR beta sequencing. The Qiagen DNeasy Blood Extraction Kit was used to extract genomic DNA from the blood cell samples. Receptor libraries were prepared by the immunoSEQ multiplex PCR assay. The multiplex PCR relied on a mix of 60 forward primers for TCR Vbeta segments and 13 reverse primers for TCR Jbeta segments. A multiplex PCR assay on genomic DNA amplified the CDR3 region of rearranged TCR beta genes. Amplified TCR beta libraries were sequenced as 87-base-pair reads on the Illumina HiSeq System. The original methods were these. A later analysis counted tens of millions of unique TCR beta chains across the roughly 700 repertoires, and approximately 11 million of these chains were shared by at least two donors. A nearest-neighbor algorithm error-corrected the raw reads and collapsed the reads into unique sequences, merging closely related sequences to remove PCR and sequencing errors. CDR3 sequences were aligned to IMGT reference sequences to assign V, D and J gene segments. For a sequence to be retained, a match of at least six nucleotides was required to both a V gene segment and a J gene segment. A rearrangement was called productive if the CDR3 had no stop codons and remained in frame with V and J, and every other rearrangement was called non-productive. CDR3 was defined according to IMGT convention as the region running from the second conserved V-encoded cysteine to the conserved J-encoded phenylalanine. In an earlier analysis of more than 550 of the donors, sequences lacking an unambiguous match to a single V gene segment were excluded. An earlier analysis of over 450 of the donors classified V segments as functional when productive rearrangements were above 56.7% and as segregating when the standard deviation between donors was above 5%. A statistical classification framework was built for diagnosing cytomegalovirus status from the catalog of TCR beta chain sequences. V and J gene assignment, in a later analysis, came from comparing TCR nucleotide sequences with IMGT/GENE-DB human TR gene sequences. Using the TCRdist pipeline, a later analysis assigned CDR3 sequences along with most-parsimonious VDJ recombination scenarios. In a later analysis, each TCR beta chain was defined by its CDR3 amino acid sequence together with its V-gene family, and reads without a unique V-gene family were excluded. In a later analysis, 550 to 650 highly shared, low-generation-probability nucleotide sequences were removed to address suspected cross-contamination and a sequencing artifact. A later analysis calculated a clonal expansion index for each public chain from normalized within-repertoire ranks of inferred template counts. In a later analysis, generation probabilities were computed using a VDJ recombination model fitted to out-of-frame rearrangements, and the results were checked against IGoR. In a later analysis, TCR-TCR, TCR-HLA and TCR-CMV co-occurrence was scored with hypergeometric tests, and a repertoire-size bias correction was applied to TCR pairs. A later analysis estimated false discovery rates by permuting HLA or CMV assignments 20 times. A later analysis grouped co-occurring TCRs with DBSCAN, adding TCRdist sequence similarity when clustering within HLA-allele-positive subsets. Co-occurrence clustering excluded repertoires with fewer than 30,000 or more than 120,000 public chains, plus five with anomalous nucleotide sharing. The table comes from immuneACCESS by way of TCRdb, which keeps in-frame sequences with V and J called. Part of the clones is missing from these tables; in studies checked, under half for an unresolved V gene and the rest for unknown reasons. Clone size and V and J calls were adopted from that table, with D and trimming inferred from the DNA. The sample table records about 200,000 clones; roughly 13% of these occur just once. Clones ranked in the top ten supply approximately 7.8% of the sample.

The V and J ends are trimmed by 5 bases and 1 base, leaving 11 bases between them. Looking up the germline V gene (reference sequence) yields CDR1 SEHNR and CDR2 FQNEAQ. There are 14 amino acids in the CDR3, from cysteine to phenylalanine inclusive. CDR3 DNA only is kept here, 42 bases in frame from base 1. Here is what the overall study found, with its caveats: Some IMGT-functional V segments, including TRBV6-2 and TRBV6-3, could not be told apart with the 87-base-pair reads, so those segments were excluded. A later genetic analysis reported fewer N-insertions in productive TCRs among donors in an Asian-associated ancestry cluster than the roughly 700-donor mean. In a later analysis, HLA-associated TCR beta chains showed more clonal expansion and lower generation probabilities than non-associated chains that were equally common. The study listed 150 to 200 TCR beta chains as associated with cytomegalovirus. A further reported finding was that TCR beta sequences accurately predicted the HLA-A and HLA-B alleles for most subjects in the first cohort. Most CMV-associated TCR beta chains appeared to be HLA-restricted in a later analysis, and the HLA associations seemed to be driven largely by CMV exposure. Cytomegalovirus status was reported to be diagnosed by the classifier with high specificity and sensitivity in both the original and validation cohorts. It was suggested by the authors that the approach could potentially be generalized to other disease states and immunological phenotypes. A later analysis found that TCR association rates varied across HLA loci, with DRB1 alleles showing the most associated TCRs and HLA-C alleles the fewest. Only TCR beta chains were sequenced in this cohort, and the absence of alpha or paired-chain data limited detectable features. When HLA alleles, especially DR and DQ, strongly co-occurred, attributing TCR associations to individual alleles was difficult. V-gene and J-gene trimming of TCR beta chains was associated with a missense DCLRE1C variant in a later genetic analysis, and the association was replicated in an independent cohort. A few of the identified cytomegalovirus-associated TCR beta chains were confirmed in vitro to be specific for cytomegalovirus antigens. The earlier analysis of almost 600 of the donors excluded roughly 17 rarely observed V segments, including chromosome 9 orphons, because counts were too low. According to a later analysis, parvovirus B19, influenza, CMV and Epstein-Barr virus appeared linked to several top co-occurrence clusters. Because HLA typing was unavailable for some donors at each locus, only the typed subset was used in association tests. A group of highly shared sequence variants was considered likely to be a technical artifact of the sequencing pipeline. Roughly uniform sequencing depth across donors was assumed in presence/absence analyses, although this assumption may not hold. Broadly in line with IMGT annotations, most TCR beta V segments showed up in productive rearrangements about 87% or about 30% of the time in an earlier analysis of 587 of the donors. Across donors, most TCR sequences were observed very rarely, whereas some public TCRs were present in many individuals. CMV serostatus was the only immune exposure information available for the cohort. At a false discovery rate of 0.05, a later analysis linked 16,951 TCR beta sequences to specific HLA alleles. Linkage disequilibrium might explain the correlated functional status among segregating V segments, but an unknown experimental factor could not be ruled out.

The chain is assembled from TRBV7-9 and TRBJ2-5; tentative D gene TRBD1, with 6 bases matching. The TCR sequence derives from a man aged 45-65 years in good health and CMV-seropositive. Sequenced: PBMCs. The CDR3 region reads CASSLGHFQETQYF. The bases read TGTGCCAGCAGCCTGGGACACTTCCAAGAGACCCAGTACTTC. Outside the CDR3, residues come from the reference TRBV7-9 and TRBJ2-5 proteins, so the full variable domain is: DTGVSQNPRHKITKRGQNVTFRCDPISEHNRLYWYRQTLGQGPEFLTYFQNEAQLEKSRLLSDRFSAERPKGSFSTLEIQRTEQGDSAMYLCASSLGHFQETQYFGPGTRLLVL.